Below, 2 T cell receptor beta chains from the same sample are listed, as sequenced in a study of shared clonotypes between healthy human individuals. Using immunoSEQ multiplex PCR, the repertoire was profiled, and TCRdb retains in-frame clones only, with some absent. The table lists roughly 2.4 million clones, approximately 96% of them singletons. Sequenced material: naive CD4+ T cells sorted from blood. Subset indicated: CD45RA+ positively selected. These receptors were collected from a man younger than 35 in good health.

The chain is built from TRBV13 and TRBJ1-1; TRBD1 matches at 7 bases. The CDR3 spans 17 residues. Germline V lookup: CDR1 PRHDT, CDR2 FYEKMQ (reference sequence). J lost 0 bases, V lost 2 bases, and 9 bases had no gene match. The CDR3 spells CASSLRDRFTMNTEAFF. In DNA form, the CDR3 reads TGTGCCAGCAGCTTAAGGGACAGATTTACCATGAACACTGAAGCTTTCTTT.

The chain links TRBV6-6 to TRBJ2-3; possibly TRBD2 for D (6 bases). The CDR3 consists of 15 residues. Germline V CDR1 and CDR2: MNHNY, SVGAGI (reference sequence). Trimming removed 2 bases at V and 2 bases at J, with 11 bases between. Here the CDR3 DNA reads TGTGCCAGCAGTTACGGAGGGGAGTACACAGATACGCAGTATTTT. Translated, it gives CASSYGGEYTDTQYF.